This T cell receptor (beta chain) was recovered during a study of blood T cell repertoires in COVID-19. Overall study: T cells, B-cell-depleted T cells, or PBMCs provided the cDNA or gDNA that served as material.

The CDR3 is made up of 13 amino acids. The V gene lost 6 bases and the J gene lost 4 bases, with 9 bases spanning the gap. This table comes from immunoSEQ multiplex PCR, and its TCRdb copy is limited to in-frame clones, with some not included. The table lists under 300,000 clones, roughly nine tenths of them singletons. V usage is TRBV12-3 or TRBV12-4 and J usage is TRBJ2-2; TRBD1 might be the D (5 bases). Material for sequencing was peripheral blood. The receptor was isolated from a man aged 18-30 years with active or convalescent COVID-19. The CDR3, as DNA: TGTGCCAGCAGGAGACAGCCCACCGGGGAGCTGTTTTTT. It is translated as CASRRQPTGELFF.